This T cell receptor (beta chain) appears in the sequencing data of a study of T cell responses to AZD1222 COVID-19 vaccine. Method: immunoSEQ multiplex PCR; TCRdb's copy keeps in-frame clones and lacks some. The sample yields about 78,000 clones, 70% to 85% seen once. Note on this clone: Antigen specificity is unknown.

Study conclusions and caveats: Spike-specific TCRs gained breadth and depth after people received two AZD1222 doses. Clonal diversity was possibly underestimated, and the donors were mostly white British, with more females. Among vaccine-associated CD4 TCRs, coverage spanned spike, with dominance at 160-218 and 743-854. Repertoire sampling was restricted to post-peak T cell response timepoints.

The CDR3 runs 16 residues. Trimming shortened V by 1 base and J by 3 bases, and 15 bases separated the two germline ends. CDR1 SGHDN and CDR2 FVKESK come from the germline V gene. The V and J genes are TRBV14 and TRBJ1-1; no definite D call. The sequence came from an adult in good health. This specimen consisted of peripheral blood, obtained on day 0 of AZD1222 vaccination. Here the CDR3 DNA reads TGTGCCAGCAGCCAAGGCTTCGGCAGTAGGCACACTGAAGCTTTCTTT. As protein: CASSQGFGSRHTEAFF.